This entry lists 14 T cell receptor beta chains sequenced from one sample in a study of blood T cells in healthy people across ages. Then a second PCR, running roughly 7 to 12 cycles, was carried out with a sample-barcoded 5' primer and a J-beta primer mix. TCRdb processed the 5' RACE reads anew with MiXCR; each CDR3 protein has one entry. The table lists hundreds of thousands of distinct CDR3 sequences, 32% of them singletons, with 15% to 19% in the top ten. The sequenced sample consisted of blood. The receptors derive from a woman of 80 years or more in good health.

This clonotype has a handful of counts. This may stem from a read error, because a much larger clone lies one nucleotide away. The chain recombines TRBV7-3 with TRBJ2-1; TRBD2 matches 10 bases. The better agreement between TRBJ2-7 and the DNA end casts doubt on the J call. Germline V gene lookup returns CDR1 SGHTA and CDR2 FQGTGA. This CDR3 is 16 amino acids long. The CDR3 nucleotides are TGTGCCAGCAGCTCCAGCGGGGGGGCTGCCTACAATGAGCAGTACTTC. This translates into CASSSSGGAAYNEQYF.

The V call is TRBV6-2 or TRBV6-3, the J call TRBJ1-1; 8 bases align to TRBD1. Trimming at V came to 6 bases and at J to 1 base, leaving 16 bases not matched to a gene. There are 18 residues in the CDR3. Per the germline V gene, CDR1 is MNHEY and CDR2 is SVGEGT. In nucleotides, the CDR3 is TGTGCCAGCAGCCGCGAGGGACAGGACACCAGGCCGAACACTGAAGCTTTCTTT. Protein: CASSREGQDTRPNTEAFF.

In its sample, this clonotype was seen many times. The chain joins TRBV7-3 to TRBJ2-7; D not resolved. The germline CDR1 and CDR2 sequences are SGHTA and FQGTGA. V was cut by 5 bases and J by 0 bases, with 11 bases left in between. CDR3 length: 14 amino acids. CDR3 sequence: CASSPSASSYEQYF. CDR3 bases: TGTGCCAGCAGCCCAAGCGCGAGCTCCTACGAGCAGTACTTC. Full variable domain (remainder filled in from reference TRBV7-3 and TRBJ2-7): GAGVSQTPSNKVTEKGKYVELRCDPISGHTALYWYRQSLGQGPEFLIYFQGTGAADDSGLPNDRFFAVRPEGSVSTLKIQRTERGDSAVYLCASSPSASSYEQYFGPGTRLTVT.

This chain joins TRBV12-3 or TRBV12-4 and TRBJ1-1, with D maybe TRBD1 (5 bases). V was pared by 6 bases and J by 4 bases, with 18 bases between. There are 15 residues in the CDR3. CDR3 coding DNA: TGTGCCAGCAGCTCCGGAGTGGGGCTCGGCACTGAAGCTTTCTTT. Protein: CASSSGVGLGTEAFF.

This clonotype was counted between two and nine times. The chain couples TRBV5-1 to TRBJ2-2; either TRBD1 or TRBD2 may fit D (5 bases each). Trimming took off 4 bases at V and 2 bases at J, with 15 bases between the two ends. This CDR3 is 16 amino acids long. Per the germline V gene, CDR1 is SGHRS and CDR2 is YFSETQ. The CDR3 spells CASSMIVGGNTGELFF. The CDR3, as DNA: TGCGCCAGCAGCATGATTGTTGGGGGTAACACCGGGGAGCTGTTTTTT.

The rearrangement uses TRBV10-3 and TRBJ2-5; D may be TRBD2 (7 bases). CDR3 length equals 14 residues. CDR1 and CDR2 from the germline V gene are ENHRY and SYGVKD. V lost 4 bases and J 5 bases, leaving 14 bases between the germline ends. The CDR3 spells CAISGIQGGETQYF. The CDR3 DNA reads TGTGCCATCAGTGGTATACAGGGAGGGGAGACCCAGTACTTC.

Only a few counts were recorded for this clonotype. The genes are TRBV2 and TRBJ1-4; 8 bases are a match to TRBD1. Germline V gene data show CDR1 as SNHLY and CDR2 as FYNNEI. The length of the CDR3 is 13 residues. The J segment lost 10 bases and the V segment lost 4 bases, leaving 5 bases of the junction unmatched. CDR3 region: CASSGQGKGKLFF. CDR3 DNA: TGTGCCAGCAGTGGACAGGGGAAAGGAAAACTGTTTTTT.

This chain uses TRBV3-1 with TRBJ2-2; the D gene could be TRBD1 or TRBD2 (5 bases each). Germline V gene data show CDR1 as LGHDT and CDR2 as YNNKEL (reference sequence). The CDR3 runs to 11 residues. V lost 3 bases and J lost 11, with 7 bases in between. The CDR3, as DNA: TGTGCCAGCAGCCAGGGGACCGAGCTGTTTTTT. Protein sequence: CASSQGTELFF.

On this clonotype: At one boundary the junction diverges from the germline segment, which might be a read error. The chain recombines TRBV5-1 with TRBJ1-6; unclear D gene. Germline V CDR1 and CDR2: SGHRS, YFSETQ. The CDR3 loop spans 14 amino acids. The CDR3 reads CASSLGQENSPPHF. CDR3 coding DNA: TGCGCCAGCAGCTTAGGTCAGGAGAATTCACCCCCCCACTTT. The whole variable domain, remainder taken from reference TRBV5-1 and TRBJ1-6, is KAGVTQTPRYLIKTRGQQVTLSCSPISGHRSVSWYQQTPGQGLQFLFEYFSETQRNKGNFPGRFSGRQFSNSRSEMNVSTLELGDSALYLCASSLGQENSPPHFGNGTRLTVT.

This clonotype was detected many times. A much larger clonotype is one base distant, so this may be a read error. V usage is TRBV29-1 and J usage is TRBJ2-7; D gene unclear. Germline CDR1 and CDR2: SQVTM and ANQGSEA. CDR3 length equals 14 residues. Written as DNA, the CDR3 is TGCAGCGCTGAAGATCCCACAGTACTACGAGGGCAGTACTTC. It encodes CSAEDPTVLRGQYF.

In its sample, this clonotype was seen a few times. A much bigger clone sits one base away, suggesting this may be a read error. The chain joins TRBV5-1 to TRBJ2-5, with 8 bases identical to TRBD2. In germline, CDR1 is SGHRS, CDR2 YFSETQ. V lost 4 bases and J lost 11; bases outside the gene matches: 16. This CDR3 comprises 15 residues. The CDR3 here is CASSPGGAHRNEQYF. The CDR3 nucleotides read TGCGCCAGCAGCCCCGGGGGGGCCCATCGGAATGAGCAGTACTTC.

This clonotype was seen ten or more times. The chain recombines TRBV5-4 with TRBJ1-2; 7 bases are a match to TRBD1. V shed 0 bases and J 6 bases; nucleotides not matched to a gene: 2. The CDR3 totals 13 residues. CDR1 and CDR2 (germline): SGHNT, YYREEE (reference sequence). Here the CDR3 reads CASSLAGQNGYTF. The CDR3 region has the DNA TGTGCCAGCAGCTTGGCGGGACAGAATGGCTACACCTTC.

This clonotype was seen many times. The V gene is TRBV20-1, the J gene TRBJ1-2, with TRBD1 matching 8 bases. Germline V gives CDR1 DFQATT, CDR2 SNEGSKA (reference sequence). V trimming: 2 bases; J trimming: 4 bases; junction bases outside the gene matches: 12. The CDR3 consists of 16 residues. The CDR3 DNA follows: TGCAGTGCTAGAATCGGACAGGGTACTTCAGGCTATGGCTACACCTTC. Residues: CSARIGQGTSGYGYTF.

The rearrangement uses TRBV6-5 and TRBJ1-6; D unclear. The CDR3 runs to 14 residues. Trimming took 5 bases from V and 6 from J, leaving 11 bases between them. Germline CDR1 and CDR2: MNHEY and SVGAGI. The CDR3 region is CASSEQWTNSPLHF. The CDR3 nucleotides are TGTGCCAGCAGTGAACAGTGGACTAATTCACCCCTCCACTTT.